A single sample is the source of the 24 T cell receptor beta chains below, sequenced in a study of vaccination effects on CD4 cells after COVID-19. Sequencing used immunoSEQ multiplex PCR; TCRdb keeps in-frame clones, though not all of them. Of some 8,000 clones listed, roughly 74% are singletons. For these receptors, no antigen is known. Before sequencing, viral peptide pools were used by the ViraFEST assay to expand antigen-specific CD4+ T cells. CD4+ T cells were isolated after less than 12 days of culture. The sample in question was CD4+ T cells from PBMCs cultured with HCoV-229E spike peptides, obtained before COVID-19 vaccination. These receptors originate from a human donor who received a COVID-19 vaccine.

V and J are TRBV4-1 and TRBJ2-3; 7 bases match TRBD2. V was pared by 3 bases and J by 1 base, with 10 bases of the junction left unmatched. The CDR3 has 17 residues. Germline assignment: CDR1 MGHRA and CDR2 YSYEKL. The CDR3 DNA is TGCGCCAGCAGCCAGGCACTTTGGGCGGGAGGCACAGATACGCAGTATTTT. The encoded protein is CASSQALWAGGTDTQYF.

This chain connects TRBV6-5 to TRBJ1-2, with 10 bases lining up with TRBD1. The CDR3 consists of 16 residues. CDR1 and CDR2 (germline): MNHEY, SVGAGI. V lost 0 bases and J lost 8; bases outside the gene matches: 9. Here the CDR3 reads CASSYSGQGLRSGYTF. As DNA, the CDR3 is TGTGCCAGCAGTTACTCGGGACAGGGGCTGAGAAGCGGCTACACCTTC.

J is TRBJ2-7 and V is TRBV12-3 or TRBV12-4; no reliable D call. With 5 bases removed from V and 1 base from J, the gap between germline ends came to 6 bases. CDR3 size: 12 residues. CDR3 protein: CASSPQSYEQYF. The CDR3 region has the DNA TGTGCCAGCAGTCCACAGTCCTACGAGCAGTACTTC.

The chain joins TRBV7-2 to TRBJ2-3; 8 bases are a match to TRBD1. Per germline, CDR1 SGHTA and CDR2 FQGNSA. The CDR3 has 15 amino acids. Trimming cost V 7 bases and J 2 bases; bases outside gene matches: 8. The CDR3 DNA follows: TGTGCCAGCAACAAGGGGACAGGCATCACAGATACGCAGTATTTT. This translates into CASNKGTGITDTQYF.

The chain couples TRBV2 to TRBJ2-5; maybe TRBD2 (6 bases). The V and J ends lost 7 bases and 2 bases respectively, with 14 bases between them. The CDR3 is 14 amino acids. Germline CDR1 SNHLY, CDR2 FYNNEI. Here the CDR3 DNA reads TGTGCCAGCACTCTGGACGGGAGACAAGAGACCCAGTACTTC. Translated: CASTLDGRQETQYF.

CDR3 region: CASSTGTGGLGEQYF. The CDR3, as DNA: TGTGCCAGCAGTACCGGGACAGGGGGCCTTGGCGAGCAGTACTTC. The chain couples TRBV6-5 to TRBJ2-7; TRBD1 matches at 12 bases. Germline CDR1 is MNHEY and CDR2 is SVGAGI. CDR3 size: 15 residues. V dropped 5 bases and J dropped 6; count of bases not matched to a gene: 8.

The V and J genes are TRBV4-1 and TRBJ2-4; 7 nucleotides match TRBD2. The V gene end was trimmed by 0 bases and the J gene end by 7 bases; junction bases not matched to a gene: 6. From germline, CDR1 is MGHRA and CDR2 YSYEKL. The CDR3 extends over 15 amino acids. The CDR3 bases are TGCGCCAGCAGCCAAGATGGGAGGGTGGGGAACATTCAGTACTTC. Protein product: CASSQDGRVGNIQYF.

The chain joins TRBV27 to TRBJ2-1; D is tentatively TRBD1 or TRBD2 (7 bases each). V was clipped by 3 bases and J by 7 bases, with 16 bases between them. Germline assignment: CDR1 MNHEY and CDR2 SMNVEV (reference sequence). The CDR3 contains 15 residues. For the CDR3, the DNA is TGTGCCAGCAGTTTTTGGAGTCAGGGGGGGAATGAGCAGTTCTTC. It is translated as CASSFWSQGGNEQFF.

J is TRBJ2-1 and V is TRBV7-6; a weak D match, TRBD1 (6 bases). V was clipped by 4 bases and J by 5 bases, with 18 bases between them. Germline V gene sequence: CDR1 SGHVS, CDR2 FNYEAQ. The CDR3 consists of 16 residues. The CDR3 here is CASSSLRGGTNNEQFF. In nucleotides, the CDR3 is TGTGCCAGCAGCTCACTTCGAGGGGGAACGAACAATGAGCAGTTCTTC.

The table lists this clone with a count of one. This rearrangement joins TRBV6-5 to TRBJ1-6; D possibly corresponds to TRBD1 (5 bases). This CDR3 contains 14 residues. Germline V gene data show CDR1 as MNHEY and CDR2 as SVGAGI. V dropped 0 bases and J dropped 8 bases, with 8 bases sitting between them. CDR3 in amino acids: CASSYSPGHSPLHF. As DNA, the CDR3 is TGTGCCAGCAGTTACTCCCCGGGGCATTCACCCCTCCACTTT.

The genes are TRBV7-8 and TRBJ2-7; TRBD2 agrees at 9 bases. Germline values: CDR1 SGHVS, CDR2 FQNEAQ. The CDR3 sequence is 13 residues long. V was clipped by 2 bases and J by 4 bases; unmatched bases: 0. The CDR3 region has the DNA TGTGCCAGCAGCTTACTAGCGGGGTACGAGCAGTACTTC. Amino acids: CASSLLAGYEQYF.

The CDR3 DNA is TGTGCCAGCAGCTTAGACATCACCGGAGATGAAAAACTGTTTTTT. Translated, it gives CASSLDITGDEKLFF. The chain links TRBV7-9 to TRBJ1-4, with D hard to call. CDR3 size: 15 residues. V was trimmed by 1 base and J by 6 bases, leaving 12 bases between them. Germline CDR1 SEHNR, CDR2 FQNEAQ (reference sequence).

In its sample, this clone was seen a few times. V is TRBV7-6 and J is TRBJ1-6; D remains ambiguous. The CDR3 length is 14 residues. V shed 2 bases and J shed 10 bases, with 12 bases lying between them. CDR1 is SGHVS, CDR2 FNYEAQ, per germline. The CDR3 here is CASSLIEGESPLHF. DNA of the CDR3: TGTGCCAGCAGCTTAATTGAAGGAGAATCACCCCTCCACTTT.

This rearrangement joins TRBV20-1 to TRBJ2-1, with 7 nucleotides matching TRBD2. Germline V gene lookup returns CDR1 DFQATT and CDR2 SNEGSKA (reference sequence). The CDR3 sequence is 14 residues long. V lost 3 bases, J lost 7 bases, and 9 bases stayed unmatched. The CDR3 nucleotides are TGCAGTGCTAGTACAACGGGAGGTCGAAATGAGCAGTTCTTC. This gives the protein CSASTTGGRNEQFF.

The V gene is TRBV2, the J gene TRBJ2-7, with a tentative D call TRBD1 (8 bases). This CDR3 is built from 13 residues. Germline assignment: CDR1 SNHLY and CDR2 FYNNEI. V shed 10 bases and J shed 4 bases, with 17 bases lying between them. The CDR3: CATQRDRLYEQYF. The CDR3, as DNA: TGTGCCACCCAGCGGGACAGGTTATACGAGCAGTACTTC.

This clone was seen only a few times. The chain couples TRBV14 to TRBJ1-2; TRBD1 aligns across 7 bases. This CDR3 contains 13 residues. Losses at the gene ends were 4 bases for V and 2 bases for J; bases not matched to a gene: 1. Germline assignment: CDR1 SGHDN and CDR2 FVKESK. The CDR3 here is CASSPGQNYGYTF. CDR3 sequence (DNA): TGTGCCAGCAGCCCGGGACAGAACTATGGCTACACCTTC.

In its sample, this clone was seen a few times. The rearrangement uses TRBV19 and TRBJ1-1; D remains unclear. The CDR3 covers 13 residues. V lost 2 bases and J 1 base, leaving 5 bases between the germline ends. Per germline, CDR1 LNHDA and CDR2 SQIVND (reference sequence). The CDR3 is CASSIFQNTEAFF. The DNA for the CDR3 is TGTGCCAGTAGTATATTCCAGAACACTGAAGCTTTCTTT. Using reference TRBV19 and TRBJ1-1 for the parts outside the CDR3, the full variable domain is DGGITQSPKYLFRKEGQNVTLSCEQNLNHDAMYWYRQDPGQGLRLIYYSQIVNDFQKGDIAEGYSVSREKKESFPLTVTSAQKNPTAFYLCASSIFQNTEAFFGQGTRLTVV.

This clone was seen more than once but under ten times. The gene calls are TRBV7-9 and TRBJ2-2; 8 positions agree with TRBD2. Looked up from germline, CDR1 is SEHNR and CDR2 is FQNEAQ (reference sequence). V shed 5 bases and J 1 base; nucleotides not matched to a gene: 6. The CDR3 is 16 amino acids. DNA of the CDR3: TGTGCCAGCAGCCCCCCGGGACTAGGGAACACCGGGGAGCTGTTTTTT. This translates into CASSPPGLGNTGELFF.

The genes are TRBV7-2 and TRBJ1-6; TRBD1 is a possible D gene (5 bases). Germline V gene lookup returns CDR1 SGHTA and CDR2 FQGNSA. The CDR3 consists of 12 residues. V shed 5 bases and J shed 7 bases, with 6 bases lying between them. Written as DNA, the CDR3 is TGTGCCAGCAGCCGGACAAATTCACCCCTCCACTTT. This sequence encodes CASSRTNSPLHF.

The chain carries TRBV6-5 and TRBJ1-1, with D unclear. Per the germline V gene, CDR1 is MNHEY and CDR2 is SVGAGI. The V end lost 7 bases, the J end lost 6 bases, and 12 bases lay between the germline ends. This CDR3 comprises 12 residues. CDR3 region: CASMPDWAEAFF. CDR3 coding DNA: TGTGCCAGCATGCCCGATTGGGCTGAAGCTTTCTTT.

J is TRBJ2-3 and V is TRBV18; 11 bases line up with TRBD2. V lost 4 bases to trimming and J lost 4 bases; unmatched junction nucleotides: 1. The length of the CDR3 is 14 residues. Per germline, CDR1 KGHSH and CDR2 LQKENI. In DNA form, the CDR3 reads TGTGCCAGCTCACGGACTAGCGGGTCAGATACGCAGTATTTT. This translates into CASSRTSGSDTQYF.

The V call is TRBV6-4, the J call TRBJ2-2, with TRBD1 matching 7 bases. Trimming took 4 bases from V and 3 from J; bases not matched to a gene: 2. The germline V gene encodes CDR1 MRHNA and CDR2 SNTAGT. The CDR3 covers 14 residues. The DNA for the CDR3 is TGTGCCAGCAGTGGACAGGGCGACACCGGGGAGCTGTTTTTT. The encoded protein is CASSGQGDTGELFF.

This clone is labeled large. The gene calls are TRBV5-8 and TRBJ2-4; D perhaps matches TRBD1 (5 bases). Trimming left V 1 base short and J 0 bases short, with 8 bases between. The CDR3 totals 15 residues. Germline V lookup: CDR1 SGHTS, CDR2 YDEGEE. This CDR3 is CASSLMGLAKNIQYF. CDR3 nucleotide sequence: TGTGCCAGCAGCTTGATGGGGCTAGCCAAAAACATTCAGTACTTC. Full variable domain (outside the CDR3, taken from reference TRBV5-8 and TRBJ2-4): EAGVTQSPTHLIKTRGQQATLRCSPISGHTSVYWYQQALGLGLQFLLWYDEGEERNRGNFPPRFSGRQFPNYSSELNVNALELEDSALYLCASSLMGLAKNIQYFGAGTRLSVL.

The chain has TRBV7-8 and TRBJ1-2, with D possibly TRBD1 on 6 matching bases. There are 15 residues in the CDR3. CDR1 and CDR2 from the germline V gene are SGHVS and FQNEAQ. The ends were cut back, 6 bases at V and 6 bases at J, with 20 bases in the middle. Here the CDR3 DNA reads TGTGCCAGCAGACGAACACCACTTGAGGGGGATGGCTACACCTTC. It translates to CASRRTPLEGDGYTF.